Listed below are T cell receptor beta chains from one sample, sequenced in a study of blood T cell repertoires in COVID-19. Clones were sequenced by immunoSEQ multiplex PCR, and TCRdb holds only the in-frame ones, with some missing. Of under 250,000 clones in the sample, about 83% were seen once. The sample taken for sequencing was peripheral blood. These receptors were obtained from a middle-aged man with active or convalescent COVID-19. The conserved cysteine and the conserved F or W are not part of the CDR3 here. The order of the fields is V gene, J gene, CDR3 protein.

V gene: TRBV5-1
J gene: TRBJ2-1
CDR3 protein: ASSSQTGSSYNEQF

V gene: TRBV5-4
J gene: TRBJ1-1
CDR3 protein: ASRDRRNTEAF

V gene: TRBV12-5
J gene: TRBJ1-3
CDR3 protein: ASGLVHNPRGGKNNTIY

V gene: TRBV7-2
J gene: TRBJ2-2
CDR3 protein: ASSLALAGSTGELF

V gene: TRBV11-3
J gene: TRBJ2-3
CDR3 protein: ASSKTSGGFTDTQY

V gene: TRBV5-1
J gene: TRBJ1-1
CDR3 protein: ASSLTDYEAF

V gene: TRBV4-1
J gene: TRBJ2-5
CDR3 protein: ASSHPGVSGQETQY

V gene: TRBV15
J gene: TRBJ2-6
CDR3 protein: ATSRDLGGTGANVLT

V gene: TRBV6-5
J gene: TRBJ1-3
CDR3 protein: ASSGTAGNTIY

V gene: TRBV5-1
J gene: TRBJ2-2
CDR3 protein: ASSLGQVTGELF

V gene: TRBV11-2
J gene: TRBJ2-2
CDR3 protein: ASSPRKGTVGEAGELF

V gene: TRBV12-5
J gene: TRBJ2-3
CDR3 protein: ASGQSLDRLSTDTQY

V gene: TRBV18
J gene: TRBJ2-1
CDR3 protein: ASSPLPSGRTPRFSEQF

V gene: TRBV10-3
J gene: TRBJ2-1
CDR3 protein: AINRDSYNEQF

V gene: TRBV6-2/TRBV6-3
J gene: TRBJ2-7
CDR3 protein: ASSSSGIYEQY

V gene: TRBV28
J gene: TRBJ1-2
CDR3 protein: ASSLSGGKDYT

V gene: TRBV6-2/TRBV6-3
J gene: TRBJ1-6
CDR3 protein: ASSRGTGDSPLH

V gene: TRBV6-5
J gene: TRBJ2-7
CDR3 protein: ASSPAGRLPYEQY

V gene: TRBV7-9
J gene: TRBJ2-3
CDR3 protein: ASSRRTSGVVGTDTQY

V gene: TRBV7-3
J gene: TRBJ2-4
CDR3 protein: ASSLTQEGGIQY

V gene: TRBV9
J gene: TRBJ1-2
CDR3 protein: ASSAGTEYGYT

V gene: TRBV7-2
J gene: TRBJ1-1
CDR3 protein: ASSSYTEAF

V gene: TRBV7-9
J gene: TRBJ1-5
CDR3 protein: ASSPGQGPAQH

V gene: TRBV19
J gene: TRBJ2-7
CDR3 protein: ASSSGAPGPYEQY

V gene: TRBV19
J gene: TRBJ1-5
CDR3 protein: ASSISGTGLNQPQH

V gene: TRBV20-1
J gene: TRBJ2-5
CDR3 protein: SSTSWETQY

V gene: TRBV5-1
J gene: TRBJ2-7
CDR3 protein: ASRATGGGFYEQY

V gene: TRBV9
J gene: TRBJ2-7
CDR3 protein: ASSRGGSSYEQY

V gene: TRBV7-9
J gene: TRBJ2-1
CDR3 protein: ASSLRSGRANEQF

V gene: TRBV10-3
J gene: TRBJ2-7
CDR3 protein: AIRAGGPDEQY

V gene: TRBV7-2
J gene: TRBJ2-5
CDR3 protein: ASSLRRTQETQY

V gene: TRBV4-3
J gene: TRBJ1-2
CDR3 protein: ASSQDWNTGGDGYT

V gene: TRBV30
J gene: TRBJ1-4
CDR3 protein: AWSVFRGWGEKLF

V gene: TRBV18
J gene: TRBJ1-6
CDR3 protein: ASSPRDRAQYNSPLH

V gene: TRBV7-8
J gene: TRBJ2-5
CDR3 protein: ASSPETSGGETQY

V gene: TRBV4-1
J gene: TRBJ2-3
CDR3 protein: ASSQDQGGLWGDTQY

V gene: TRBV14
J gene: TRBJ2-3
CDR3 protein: ASSRAGTGGADTQY

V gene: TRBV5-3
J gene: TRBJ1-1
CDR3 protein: ARSLTTGRMNTEAF

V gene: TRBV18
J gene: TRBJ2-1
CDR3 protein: ASSPRRGNEQF

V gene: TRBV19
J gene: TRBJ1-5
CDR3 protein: ASSITRTGGDQPQH